Following are 4 T cell receptor beta chains from one sample sequenced in a study of cytomegalovirus exposure and HLA in healthy donors. PCR employed 60 Vbeta and 13 Jbeta primers. Assay used: immunoSEQ multiplex PCR; TCRdb lists only in-frame clones, some missing. This table has around 80,000 clones, 62% appearing once. Sequenced input: PBMCs. The receptors shown here come from a male donor in good health and CMV-seropositive.

CDR3 DNA: TGTGCCAGCAGCTATAAAGAGACCCAGTACTTC. This sequence encodes CASSYKETQYF. The chain combines TRBV7-9 with TRBJ2-5; D is ambiguous. The CDR3 runs to 11 residues. CDR1 SEHNR and CDR2 FQNEAQ come from the germline V gene (reference sequence). Trimming stripped 4 bases from V and 3 bases from J, with 3 bases between.

This rearrangement joins TRBV7-2 to TRBJ2-2, with D perhaps matching TRBD2 (5 bases). V lost 4 bases to trimming and J lost 0 bases, with 12 bases between them. From germline, CDR1 is SGHTA and CDR2 FQGNSA. This CDR3 contains 16 residues. The CDR3 protein is CASSSRTYANTGELFF. DNA of the CDR3: TGTGCCAGCAGCTCCCGGACTTACGCGAACACCGGGGAGCTGTTTTTT. Full variable domain (outside the CDR3, taken from reference TRBV7-2 and TRBJ2-2): GAGVSQSPSNKVTEKGKDVELRCDPISGHTALYWYRQSLGQGLEFLIYFQGNSAPDKSGLPSDRFSAERTGGSVSTLTIQRTQQEDSAVYLCASSSRTYANTGELFFGEGSRLTVL.

The CDR3 reads CASSEDRPDTQYF. Here the CDR3 DNA reads TGTGCCAGCAGTGAAGACAGACCAGATACGCAGTATTTT. The gene calls are TRBV6-1 and TRBJ2-3; D is ambiguous. Germline V gene data show CDR1 as MNHNS and CDR2 as SASEGT. The CDR3 totals 13 residues. V gave up 1 base and J gave up 4 bases, with 6 bases separating them.

This clone occurred a few times. V usage is TRBV4-3 and J usage is TRBJ2-2, with D unresolved. Germline-derived CDR1 and CDR2 are LGHNA and YSLEER. The CDR3 runs 14 residues. The germline V and J ends were trimmed by 3 bases and 2 bases, with 7 bases remaining between them. CDR3 DNA sequence: TGCGCCAGCAGCCACTCAGTTAACACCGGGGAGCTGTTTTTT. It codes for CASSHSVNTGELFF.